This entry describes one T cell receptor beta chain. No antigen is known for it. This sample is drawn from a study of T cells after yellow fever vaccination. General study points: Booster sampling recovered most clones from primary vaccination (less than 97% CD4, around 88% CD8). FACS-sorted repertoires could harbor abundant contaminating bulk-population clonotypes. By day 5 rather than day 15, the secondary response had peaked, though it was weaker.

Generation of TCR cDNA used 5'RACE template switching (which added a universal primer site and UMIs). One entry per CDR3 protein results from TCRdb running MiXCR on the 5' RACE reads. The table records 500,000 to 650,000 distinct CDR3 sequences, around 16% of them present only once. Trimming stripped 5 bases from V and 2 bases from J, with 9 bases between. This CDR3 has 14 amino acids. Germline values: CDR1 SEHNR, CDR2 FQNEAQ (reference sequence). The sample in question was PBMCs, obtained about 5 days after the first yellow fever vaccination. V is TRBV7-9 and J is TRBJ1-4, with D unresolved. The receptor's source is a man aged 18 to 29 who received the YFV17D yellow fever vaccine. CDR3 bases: TGTGCCAGCAGCCACACGAGTACTAATGAAAAACTGTTTTTT. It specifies CASSHTSTNEKLFF.